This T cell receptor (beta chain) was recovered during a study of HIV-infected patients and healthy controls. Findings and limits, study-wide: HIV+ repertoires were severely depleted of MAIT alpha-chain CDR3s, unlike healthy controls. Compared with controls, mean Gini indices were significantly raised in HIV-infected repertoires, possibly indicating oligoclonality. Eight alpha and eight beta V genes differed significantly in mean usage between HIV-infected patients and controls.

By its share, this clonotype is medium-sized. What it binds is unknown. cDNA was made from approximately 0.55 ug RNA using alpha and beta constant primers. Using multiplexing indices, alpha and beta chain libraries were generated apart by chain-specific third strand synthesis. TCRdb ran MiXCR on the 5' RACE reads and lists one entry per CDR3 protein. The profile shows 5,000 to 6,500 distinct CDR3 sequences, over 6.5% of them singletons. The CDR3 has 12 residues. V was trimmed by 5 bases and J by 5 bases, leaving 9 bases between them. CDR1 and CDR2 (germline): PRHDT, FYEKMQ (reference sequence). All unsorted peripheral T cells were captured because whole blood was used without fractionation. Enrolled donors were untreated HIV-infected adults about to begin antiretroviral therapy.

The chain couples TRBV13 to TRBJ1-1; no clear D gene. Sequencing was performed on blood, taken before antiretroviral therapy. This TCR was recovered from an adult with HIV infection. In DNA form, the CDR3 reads TGTGCCAGCAGCCGAAGTGGGACTGAAGCTTTCTTT. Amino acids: CASSRSGTEAFF.